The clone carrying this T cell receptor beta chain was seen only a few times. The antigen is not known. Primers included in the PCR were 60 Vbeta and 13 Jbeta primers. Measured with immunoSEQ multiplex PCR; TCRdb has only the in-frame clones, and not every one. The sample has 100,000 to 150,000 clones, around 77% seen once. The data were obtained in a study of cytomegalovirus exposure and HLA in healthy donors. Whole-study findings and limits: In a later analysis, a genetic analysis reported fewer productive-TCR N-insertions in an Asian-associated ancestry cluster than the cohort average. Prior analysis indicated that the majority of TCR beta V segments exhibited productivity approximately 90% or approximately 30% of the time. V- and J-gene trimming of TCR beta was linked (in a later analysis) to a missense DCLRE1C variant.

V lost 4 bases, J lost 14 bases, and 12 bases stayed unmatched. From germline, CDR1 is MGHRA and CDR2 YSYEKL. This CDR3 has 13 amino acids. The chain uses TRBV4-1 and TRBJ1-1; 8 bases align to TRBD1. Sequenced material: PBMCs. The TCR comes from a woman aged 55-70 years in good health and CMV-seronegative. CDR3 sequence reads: CASSPRGGTGDFF. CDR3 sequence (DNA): TGCGCCAGCAGCCCAAGGGGCGGGACAGGAGACTTCTTT.